The 7 T cell receptor beta chains below were found in one sample sequenced in a study of T cells in women clearing cervical HPV infection. Here immunoSEQ multiplex PCR was the method, and the copy in TCRdb shows in-frame clones only, minus some. This listing includes 20,000 to 30,000 clones. What was sequenced was blood buffy coat. These TCRs come from a woman aged 18 to 75 with a cervical HPV16 infection that either progressed to CIN3+ or cleared (not recorded which).

A remark on this clone: The read finishes 3 residues shy of the CDR3 end, and the germline J gene is used to complete it. The chain links TRBV29-1 to TRBJ1-6; 8 bases align to TRBD1. The CDR3 is made up of 15 amino acids. V was clipped by 1 base and J by 11 bases; unmatched bases: 10. Germline-derived CDR1 and CDR2 are SQVTM and ANQGSEA. CDR3 bases read: TGCAGCGTTGAAGTTTATAGGACAGGGACAACACCC. Translation: CSVEVYRTGTTP. The whole CDR3 is CSVEVYRTGTTPLHF.

As for this clone: A read error may produce the germline difference seen at one junction end. CDR3 protein: CASSLGGNTIYF. The CDR3 DNA, read in part, is TGTGCCAGCAGCTTAGGCGGAAACACA. V and J are TRBV7-8 and TRBJ1-3; D is undetermined. The CDR3 is cut off 3 residues early in the read; its end comes from the germline J gene. CDR1 and CDR2 from the germline V gene are SGHVS and FQNEAQ. The CDR3 has 12 amino acids.

A word on this clone: The CDR3 end lies 3 residues beyond the end of the read and is filled in from the germline J gene. The rearrangement uses TRBV5-1 and TRBJ2-2; TRBD2 matches 14 bases. Germline CDR1 reads SGHRS; CDR2 reads YFSETQ. CDR3 length: 17 amino acids. The ends lost 7 bases at V and 3 bases at J; junction bases unmatched: 8. CDR3 protein: CASLETSGRADTGELFF. Incomplete CDR3 DNA: TGCGCCAGCCTTGAGACTAGCGGGAGGGCGGACACCGGGGAG.

Worth noting for this clone: The read gets to within 3 residues of the CDR3 end, and the germline J gene fills in the rest. The chain couples TRBV2 to TRBJ2-1; D perhaps matches TRBD2 (5 bases). This CDR3 comprises 13 residues. The germline gives CDR1 SNHLY, CDR2 FYNNEI. Trimming removed 4 bases at V and 7 bases at J, with 11 bases between. The CDR3: CASSVSEGNEQFF. The sequenced part of the CDR3 DNA is TGTGCCAGCAGTGTTAGCGAAGGAAATGAG.

The DNA read from the CDR3 is TGTGCCAGTAGGACACGTTGGAGCAATCAGCCC. Translating it yields CASRTRWSNQP. The entire CDR3 is CASRTRWSNQPQHF. J is TRBJ1-5 and V is TRBV2; possible D gene TRBD1, 5 bases. Sequencing ends 3 residues short of the CDR3 end; the germline J gene provides the rest. The CDR3 is made up of 14 amino acids. Germline lookup yields CDR1 SNHLY and CDR2 FYNNEI. Trimming removed 9 bases at V and 1 base at J, with 13 bases between.

Comment on this clone: The CDR3 end falls 3 residues outside the read, so it is completed with the germline J gene. The V and J genes are TRBV6-2 or TRBV6-3 and TRBJ2-7; 11 bases align to TRBD1. Germline V gene sequence: CDR1 MNHEY, CDR2 SVGEGT. CDR3 size: 15 residues. Losses at the gene ends were 5 bases for V and 3 bases for J; bases not matched to a gene: 6. The CDR3 spells CASSPPGQGDYEQYF. The CDR3 bases that were read are TGTGCCAGCAGTCCCCCGGGACAGGGGGACTACGAG.

Points on this clone: The CDR3 extends 3 residues past the end of the read, so its final part is completed from the germline J gene. V gene TRBV6-4 combines with J gene TRBJ1-1; D perhaps matches TRBD1 (5 bases). Germline assignment: CDR1 MRHNA and CDR2 SNTAGT. The CDR3 sequence is 13 residues long. V was pared by 0 bases and J by 7 bases, with 9 bases between. CDR3 in amino acids: CASSDSPGYEAFF. The sequenced CDR3 bases are TGTGCCAGCAGTGACTCCCCAGGGTATGAA.